This T cell receptor beta chain was sequenced during a study of T cells in Graves' hyperthyroidism and ophthalmopathy. General study results and limits: Separating ophthalmopathy from stable hyperthyroidism was achieved by a 13 V-J model.

TCR beta CDR3 region amplification was performed from RNA transcripts. Using the HTBI primer set, a first-round RT-PCR was run on the TCR CDR3. TCRdb analysed the multiplex PCR reads with MiXCR anew, one entry per CDR3 protein. The sample includes about 500,000 distinct CDR3 sequences, over 45% of them seen just once. Remarks on this clonotype: Its target is not known.

The CDR3 length is 12 residues. Germline V gene sequence: CDR1 DFQATT, CDR2 SNEGSKA (reference sequence). Specimen: peripheral blood or thyroid tissue (not recorded which). The source of this sequence is an adult woman with Graves' disease, either hyperthyroidism or ophthalmopathy (not recorded which). The chain carries TRBV20-1 and TRBJ1-1; 7 nucleotides line up with TRBD1. CDR3 region: CSAQGRNTEAFF. The CDR3 region has the DNA TGCAGCGCACAGGGGAGGAACACTGAAGCTTTCTTT.